Shown below are 30 T cell receptor beta chains from a single sample sequenced in a study of cytomegalovirus exposure and HLA in healthy donors. A multiplex PCR was run with 60 Vbeta primers and 13 Jbeta primers. Libraries were prepared by immunoSEQ multiplex PCR; TCRdb keeps only in-frame clonotypes and omits some of them. This table has roughly 200,000 clones, roughly 85% appearing once. The sequencing sample was made of PBMCs. The receptor set was obtained from a woman in her 50s in good health and CMV-seronegative.

The chain links TRBV6-1 to TRBJ1-1, with 9 bases fitting TRBD1. Germline assignment: CDR1 MNHNS and CDR2 SASEGT. This CDR3 spans 15 amino acids. The ends lost 7 bases at V and 5 bases at J; junction bases unmatched: 11. The CDR3 DNA reads TGTGCCAGCACCAATGCACAGGGGGCTGGGACTGAAGCTTTCTTT. Its translation: CASTNAQGAGTEAFF.

There are a few counts of this clone. This chain connects TRBV19 to TRBJ2-3; TRBD1 aligns across 7 bases. The ends lost 3 bases at V and 6 bases at J; junction bases unmatched: 9. Germline loops: CDR1 LNHDA, CDR2 SQIVND (reference sequence). This CDR3 has 15 amino acids. CDR3 sequence reads: CASSIRDSLGDTQYF. DNA for the CDR3: TGTGCCAGTAGTATCCGGGACAGCCTTGGGGATACGCAGTATTTT. Full variable domain (missing parts from reference TRBV19 and TRBJ2-3): DGGITQSPKYLFRKEGQNVTLSCEQNLNHDAMYWYRQDPGQGLRLIYYSQIVNDFQKGDIAEGYSVSREKKESFPLTVTSAQKNPTAFYLCASSIRDSLGDTQYFGPGTRLTVL.

The V gene is TRBV18, the J gene TRBJ1-1; D gene unclear. The germline V gene encodes CDR1 KGHSH and CDR2 LQKENI. The ends were cut back, 7 bases at V and 5 bases at J, with 20 bases in the middle. The CDR3 totals 15 residues. The CDR3 region has the DNA TGTGCCAGCTTGCTAGGCCCTGGCCTGAGGACTGAAGCTTTCTTT. Translating gives CASLLGPGLRTEAFF. The full variable domain, rest sourced from reference TRBV18 and TRBJ1-1, is NAGVMQNPRHLVRRRGQEARLRCSPMKGHSHVYWYRQLPEEGLKFMVYLQKENIIDESGMPKERFSAEFPKEGPSILRIQQVVRGDSAAYFCASLLGPGLRTEAFFGQGTRLTVV.

The chain carries TRBV27 and TRBJ1-2; weak D call: TRBD1 (6 bases). The V and J ends lost 5 bases and 5 bases respectively, with 30 bases between them. The CDR3 is 19 amino acids. The germline V gene encodes CDR1 MNHEY and CDR2 SMNVEV (reference sequence). CDR3 nucleotide sequence: TGTGCCAGCAGTCCCCAGCCGGGGGGGGGCCTGCGACAGAAATATGGCTACACCTTC. Its protein product is CASSPQPGGGLRQKYGYTF.

The CDR3 is CASTESYANTGELFF. DNA of the CDR3: TGTGCCAGCACCGAGAGCTACGCGAACACCGGGGAGCTGTTTTTT. This rearrangement joins TRBV2 to TRBJ2-2; D ambiguous. Trimming removed 7 bases from V and 0 bases from J, with 12 bases in between. This CDR3 is 15 amino acids long. Germline V CDR1 and CDR2: SNHLY, FYNNEI.

As concerns this clone: The sample has other DNA sequences that encode this CDR3 too. The rearrangement joins TRBV10-3 to TRBJ1-2; D ambiguous. V was trimmed by 4 bases and J by 4 bases, leaving 7 bases between them. The CDR3 is made up of 12 amino acids. CDR1 and CDR2 from the germline V gene are ENHRY and SYGVKD. The CDR3 spells CAISADSYGYTF. CDR3 bases: TGTGCCATCAGTGCCGACTCCTATGGCTACACCTTC.

The chain carries TRBV7-8 and TRBJ2-1; TRBD2 matches 11 bases. With 4 bases clipped from V and 5 bases from J, the junction kept 7 bases outside the gene matches. The CDR3 length is 16 residues. Germline CDR1 reads SGHVS; CDR2 reads FQNEAQ. The CDR3 loop reads CASSSILAGGNNEQFF. CDR3 nucleotides: TGTGCCAGCAGCTCAATTCTAGCGGGGGGAAACAATGAGCAGTTCTTC.

This clone was seen only once. The chain uses TRBV6-6 and TRBJ1-5, with D unclear. V was shortened by 2 bases and J by 7 bases, with 12 bases between the two germline ends. The CDR3 loop spans 14 amino acids. Looked up from germline, CDR1 is MNHNY and CDR2 is SVGAGI (reference sequence). The CDR3 region has the DNA TGTGCCAGCAGTTACAACGGGGTGCAGCAGCCCCAGCATTTT. Protein: CASSYNGVQQPQHF.

The rearrangement uses TRBV19 and TRBJ2-7; TRBD2 matches 12 bases. This CDR3 spans 16 amino acids. V was clipped by 6 bases and J by 4 bases; unmatched bases: 10. Looked up from germline, CDR1 is LNHDA and CDR2 is SQIVND (reference sequence). CDR3 in DNA: TGTGCCAGTAGGAAAGAGACTAGCGGGAGTTTTTACGAGCAGTACTTC. Its protein is CASRKETSGSFYEQYF.

The J gene is TRBJ1-2, the V gene TRBV10-1, with D hard to call. Per germline, CDR1 WNHNN and CDR2 SYGVQD (reference sequence). The CDR3 totals 13 residues. Trimming took off 3 bases at V and 5 bases at J, with 10 bases between the two ends. The CDR3 is CASSDGRSYGYTF. The CDR3 DNA reads as TGCGCCAGCAGTGATGGGCGTTCTTATGGCTACACCTTC.

V and J are TRBV14 and TRBJ2-7; TRBD2 is a possible D gene (6 bases). Trimming pared 3 bases from V and 6 bases from J, leaving 12 bases between. Germline V gene data show CDR1 as SGHDN and CDR2 as FVKESK. CDR3 size: 13 residues. The CDR3 DNA reads TGTGCCAGCAGCCAGGGCGGGACGGGCGAGCAGTACTTC. Its translation is CASSQGGTGEQYF.

V usage is TRBV5-1 and J usage is TRBJ1-3, with D perhaps TRBD1 (5 bases). Trimming pared 4 bases from V and 2 bases from J, leaving 16 bases between. The V gene's germline CDR1 is SGHRS and CDR2 YFSETQ. The CDR3 sequence is 16 residues long. CDR3 sequence (DNA): TGCGCCAGCAGCAACAACGTTCAGGGTACTGGAAACACCATATATTTT. This gives the protein CASSNNVQGTGNTIYF.

The chain joins TRBV7-2 to TRBJ2-7; TRBD2 agrees at 10 bases. J lost 0 bases, V lost 4 bases, and 6 bases had no gene match. The CDR3 has 16 residues. Per germline, CDR1 SGHTA and CDR2 FQGNSA. CDR3 DNA: TGTGCCAGCAGCTCATCCGGGACTAGCGCCTCCTACGAGCAGTACTTC. It specifies CASSSSGTSASYEQYF.

J is TRBJ2-1 and V is TRBV6-5, with TRBD1 matching 7 bases. V trimming: 4 bases; J trimming: 11 bases; junction bases outside the gene matches: 14. Germline CDR1 and CDR2: MNHEY and SVGAGI. CDR3 length equals 15 residues. The CDR3 sequence is CASSLRQGLVNQQFF. CDR3 coding DNA: TGTGCCAGCAGTTTACGACAGGGATTGGTGAATCAGCAGTTCTTC.

This clone has only one observation. The rearrangement joins TRBV6-6 to TRBJ2-3; a possible D gene is TRBD1 (5 bases). The V end lost 7 bases, the J end lost 0 bases, and 14 bases lay between the germline ends. The length of the CDR3 is 15 residues. Looked up from germline, CDR1 is MNHNY and CDR2 is SVGAGI (reference sequence). CDR3 nucleotide sequence: TGTGCCAGCACCTCTCTTCAGGGAAGCACAGATACGCAGTATTTT. It translates to CASTSLQGSTDTQYF.

The chain employs TRBV5-1 and TRBJ2-1, with a weak D call TRBD1 (5 bases). The length of the CDR3 is 16 residues. Germline V CDR1 and CDR2: SGHRS, YFSETQ. V lost 0 bases to trimming and J lost 3 bases, with 13 bases between them. CDR3 region: CASSLVAGLLYNEQFF. The CDR3, as DNA: TGCGCCAGCAGCTTGGTTGCAGGGCTTCTCTACAATGAGCAGTTCTTC.

The chain has TRBV18 and TRBJ2-5; D is possibly TRBD2 (5 bases). The length of the CDR3 is 14 residues. Per the germline V gene, CDR1 is KGHSH and CDR2 is LQKENI. Trimming left V 0 bases short and J 9 bases short, with 14 bases between. The CDR3 is CASSPPVPEGAQYF. CDR3 DNA sequence: TGTGCCAGCTCACCACCGGTGCCAGAGGGAGCCCAGTACTTC.

This chain connects TRBV5-4 to TRBJ1-1, with 11 bases identical to TRBD1. This CDR3 comprises 13 residues. Losses at the gene ends were 4 bases for V and 7 bases for J; bases not matched to a gene: 3. In germline, CDR1 is SGHNT, CDR2 YYREEE (reference sequence). The CDR3 protein is CASSRDRGCEAFF. For the CDR3, the DNA is TGTGCCAGCAGCAGGGACAGGGGGTGTGAAGCTTTCTTT.

This clone appeared a few times. The rearrangement links TRBV30 to TRBJ2-1, with a possible D match to TRBD2 (5 bases). V was clipped by 3 bases and J by 2 bases, with 14 bases between them. The length of the CDR3 is 15 residues. The germline gives CDR1 GTSNPN, CDR2 SVGIG (reference sequence). CDR3 loop: CAWSVGYGAYNEQFF. The CDR3 DNA follows: TGTGCCTGGAGCGTAGGTTACGGGGCCTACAATGAGCAGTTCTTC.

This clone appeared once. The chain uses TRBV5-1 and TRBJ2-3; TRBD2 matches at 9 bases. This CDR3 comprises 16 residues. Per germline, CDR1 SGHRS and CDR2 YFSETQ. V was pared by 0 bases and J by 5 bases, with 7 bases of the junction left unmatched. The CDR3 DNA sequence: TGCGCCAGCAGCTTGGGGGCGGGAGGGCCGATAGATACGCAGTATTTT. It encodes CASSLGAGGPIDTQYF.

This chain links TRBV5-1 with TRBJ2-1; TRBD2 aligns across 9 bases. This CDR3 has 16 amino acids. V gave up 3 bases and J gave up 6 bases; unmatched junction bases: 10. The V gene's germline CDR1 is SGHRS and CDR2 YFSETQ. This CDR3 reads CASSSGAGGLGNEQFF. For the CDR3, the DNA is TGCGCCAGCAGCTCCGGAGCGGGGGGATTGGGCAATGAGCAGTTCTTC.

This clone was seen once. The chain has TRBV28 and TRBJ1-2; D unresolved. The V and J ends lost 5 bases and 3 bases respectively, with 13 bases between them. The CDR3 totals 14 residues. Germline CDR1 MDHEN, CDR2 SYDVKM. The CDR3 DNA follows: TGTGCCAGCAGTACGATTGGCAGGTACTATGGCTACACCTTC. Protein product: CASSTIGRYYGYTF.

V is TRBV6-5 and J is TRBJ1-2; D may be TRBD1 (6 bases). Trimming shortened V by 2 bases and J by 2 bases, and 6 bases separated the two germline ends. This CDR3 is built from 13 residues. From germline, CDR1 is MNHEY and CDR2 SVGAGI. The CDR3 bases are TGTGCCAGCAGTTACCAGGGGAACTATGGCTACACCTTC. This gives the protein CASSYQGNYGYTF.

The chain recombines TRBV18 with TRBJ2-5; no definite D call. CDR3 length: 14 residues. Germline V gene lookup returns CDR1 KGHSH and CDR2 LQKENI. V lost 3 bases to trimming and J lost 5 bases, with 13 bases between them. This CDR3 is CASSPPTRRETQYF. The CDR3 DNA sequence: TGTGCCAGCTCACCCCCCACGCGGCGGGAGACCCAGTACTTC.

The rearrangement links TRBV2 to TRBJ2-3; D is unresolved. The CDR3 has 14 amino acids. Trimming left V 0 bases short and J 3 bases short, with 7 bases between. Looked up from germline, CDR1 is SNHLY and CDR2 is FYNNEI. The CDR3 protein is CASSEAPLTDTQYF. For the CDR3, the DNA is TGTGCCAGCAGTGAAGCGCCACTAACAGATACGCAGTATTTT.

This clone was seen once. The chain is built from TRBV27 and TRBJ1-2; possibly TRBD1 for D (5 bases). V was pared by 5 bases and J by 8 bases, with 27 bases between. CDR1 MNHEY and CDR2 SMNVEV come from the germline V gene (reference sequence). The CDR3 extends over 17 amino acids. CDR3 residues: CASSVYPFRAGLFGYTF. CDR3 coding DNA: TGTGCCAGCAGTGTATATCCCTTTCGGGCAGGGTTGTTCGGCTACACCTTC.

This clone was counted a single time. The chain recombines TRBV30 with TRBJ1-1, with a possible D match to TRBD1 (5 bases). V was cut by 2 bases and J by 4 bases, with 14 bases left in between. CDR3 length: 14 amino acids. Looked up from germline, CDR1 is GTSNPN and CDR2 is SVGIG (reference sequence). The CDR3 DNA reads as TGTGCCTGGAGTTCCCGGGGGAGGAGCACTGAAGCTTTCTTT. Amino acid sequence: CAWSSRGRSTEAFF.

This chain uses TRBV27 with TRBJ2-2, with a weak D call TRBD2 (6 bases). This CDR3 has 15 amino acids. Germline V CDR1 and CDR2: MNHEY, SMNVEV (reference sequence). Trimming stripped 2 bases from V and 7 bases from J, with 14 bases between. The CDR3 loop is CASSLGGRWVGELFF. The CDR3 coding sequence is TGTGCCAGCAGTTTAGGAGGGAGATGGGTCGGGGAGCTGTTTTTT.

This clone was seen a handful of times. This chain uses TRBV2 with TRBJ2-3, with unresolved D. This CDR3 is built from 16 residues. Per germline, CDR1 SNHLY and CDR2 FYNNEI. V dropped 3 bases and J dropped 2 bases, with 15 bases sitting between them. As DNA, the CDR3 is TGTGCCAGCAGTGATCAGACGTTCCGGGTCACAGATACGCAGTATTTT. Amino acid sequence: CASSDQTFRVTDTQYF.

The CDR3 region is CASTSSGTGLYNEQFF. In nucleotides, the CDR3 is TGTGCCAGCACATCGTCGGGGACAGGGCTTTACAATGAGCAGTTCTTC. The J gene is TRBJ2-1, the V gene TRBV28; 9 bases line up with TRBD1. Per germline, CDR1 MDHEN and CDR2 SYDVKM. CDR3 size: 16 residues. Trimming cost V 7 bases and J 4 bases; bases outside gene matches: 11.